This T cell receptor beta chain was observed in a study of T cells in localized non-small cell lung cancer. Study-wide points: A higher density of T cells in blood coincided with extended overall survival. Adjacent lung held a median 57 of the top 100 tumor clones. Exceeding tumor, uninvolved adjacent lung had the highest T cell clonality.

Notes on this clone: The target antigen is unknown.

Profiled with immunoSEQ multiplex PCR; TCRdb holds only in-frame clones, not every one. The data show 20,000 to 25,000 clones, with approximately 84% seen just once and 4.8% held by the top ten. This CDR3 region has 15 residues. Trimming shortened V by 4 bases and J by 0 bases, and 11 bases separated the two germline ends. Per the germline V gene, CDR1 is SGDLS and CDR2 is YYNGEE. This chain links TRBV9 with TRBJ2-4, with D perhaps TRBD1 (6 bases). This specimen was PBMCs, taken before any cancer treatment. The receptor was isolated from a man aged 40-75 years with stage II lung adenocarcinoma. For the CDR3, the DNA is TGTGCCAGCAGCTTGACAGGTCTAGCCAAAAACATTCAGTACTTC. This sequence encodes CASSLTGLAKNIQYF.